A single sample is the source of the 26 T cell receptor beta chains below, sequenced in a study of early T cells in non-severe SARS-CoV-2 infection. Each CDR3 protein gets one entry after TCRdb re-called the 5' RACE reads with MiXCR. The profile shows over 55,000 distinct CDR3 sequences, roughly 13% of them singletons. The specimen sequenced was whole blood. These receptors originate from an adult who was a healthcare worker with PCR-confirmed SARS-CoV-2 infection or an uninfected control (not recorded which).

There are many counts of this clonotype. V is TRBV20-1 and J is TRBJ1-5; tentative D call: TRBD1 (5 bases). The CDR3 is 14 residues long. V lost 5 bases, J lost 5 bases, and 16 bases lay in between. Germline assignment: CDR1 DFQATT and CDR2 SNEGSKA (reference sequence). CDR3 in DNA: TGCAGTGCTGTGGCCCCCGGGGCCTATCAGCCCCAGCATTTT. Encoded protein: CSAVAPGAYQPQHF.

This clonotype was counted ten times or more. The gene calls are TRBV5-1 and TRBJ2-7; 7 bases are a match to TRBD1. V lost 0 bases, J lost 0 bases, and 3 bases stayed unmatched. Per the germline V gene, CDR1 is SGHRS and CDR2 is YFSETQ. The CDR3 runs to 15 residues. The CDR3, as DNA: TGCGCCAGCAGCTTGGAGGGGGACAGCTCCTACGAGCAGTACTTC. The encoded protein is CASSLEGDSSYEQYF.

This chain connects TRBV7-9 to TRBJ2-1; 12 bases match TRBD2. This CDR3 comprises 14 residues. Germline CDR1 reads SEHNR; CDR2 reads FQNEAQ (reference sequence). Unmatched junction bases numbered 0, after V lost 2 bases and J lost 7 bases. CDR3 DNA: TGTGCCAGCAGCTTAACTAGCGGGAGGAATGAGCAGTTCTTC. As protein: CASSLTSGRNEQFF.

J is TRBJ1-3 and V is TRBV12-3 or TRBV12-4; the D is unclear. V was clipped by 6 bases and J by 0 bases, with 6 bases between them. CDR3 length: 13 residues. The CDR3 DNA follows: TGTGCCAGCAGAATTTTCTCTGGAAACACCATATATTTT. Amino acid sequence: CASRIFSGNTIYF.

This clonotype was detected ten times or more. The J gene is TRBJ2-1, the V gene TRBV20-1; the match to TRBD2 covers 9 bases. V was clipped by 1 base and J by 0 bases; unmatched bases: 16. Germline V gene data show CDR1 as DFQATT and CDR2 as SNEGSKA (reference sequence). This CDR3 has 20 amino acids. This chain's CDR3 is CSARGALAGDGSSSYNEQFF. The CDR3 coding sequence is TGCAGTGCTAGAGGGGCTTTAGCGGGGGACGGCTCTAGCTCCTACAATGAGCAGTTCTTC.

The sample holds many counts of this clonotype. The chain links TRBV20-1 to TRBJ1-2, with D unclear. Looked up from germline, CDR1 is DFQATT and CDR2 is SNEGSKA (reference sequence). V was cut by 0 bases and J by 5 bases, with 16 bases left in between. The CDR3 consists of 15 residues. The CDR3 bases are TGCAGTGCTAGAGACCCCGGAGGGTGGGCATATGGCTACACCTTC. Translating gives CSARDPGGWAYGYTF.

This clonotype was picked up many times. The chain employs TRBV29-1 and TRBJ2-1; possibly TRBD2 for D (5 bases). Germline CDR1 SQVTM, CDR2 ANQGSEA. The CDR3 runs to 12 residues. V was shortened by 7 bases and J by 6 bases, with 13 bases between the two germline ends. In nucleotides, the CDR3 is TGCAGCGCCTCCCTAGGAGGCAATGAGCAGTTCTTC. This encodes CSASLGGNEQFF.

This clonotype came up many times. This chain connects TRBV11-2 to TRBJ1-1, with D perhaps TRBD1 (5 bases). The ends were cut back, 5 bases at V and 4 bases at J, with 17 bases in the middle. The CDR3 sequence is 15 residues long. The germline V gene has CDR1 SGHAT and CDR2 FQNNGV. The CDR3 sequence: CASSRGPGRATEAFF. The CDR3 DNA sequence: TGTGCCAGCAGCCGGGGACCAGGGAGGGCCACTGAAGCTTTCTTT.

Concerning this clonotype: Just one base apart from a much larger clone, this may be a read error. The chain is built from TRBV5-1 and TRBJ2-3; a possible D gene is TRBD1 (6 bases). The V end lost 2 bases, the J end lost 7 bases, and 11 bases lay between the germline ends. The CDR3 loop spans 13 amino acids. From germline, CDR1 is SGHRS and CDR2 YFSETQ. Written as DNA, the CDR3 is TGCGCCAGCAGCTTTGCACAGGGCTATACGCAGTATTTT. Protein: CASSFAQGYTQYF.

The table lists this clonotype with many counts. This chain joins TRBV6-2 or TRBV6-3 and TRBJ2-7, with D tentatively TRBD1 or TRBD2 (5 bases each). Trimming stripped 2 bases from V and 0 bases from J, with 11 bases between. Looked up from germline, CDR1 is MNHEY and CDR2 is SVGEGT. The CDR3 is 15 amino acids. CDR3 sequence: CASSYGGRSSYEQYF. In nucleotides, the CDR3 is TGTGCCAGCAGTTACGGGGGTCGCAGCTCCTACGAGCAGTACTTC.

CDR3 DNA: TGCAGCGTTGAGGGGGGTGCAGGCTCCTACAATGAGCAGTTCTTC. Translating gives CSVEGGAGSYNEQFF. This chain connects TRBV29-1 to TRBJ2-1, with a weak D call TRBD2 (6 bases). Trimming removed 3 bases from V and 0 bases from J, with 12 bases in between. Germline V gene lookup returns CDR1 SQVTM and CDR2 ANQGSEA. There are 15 residues in the CDR3.

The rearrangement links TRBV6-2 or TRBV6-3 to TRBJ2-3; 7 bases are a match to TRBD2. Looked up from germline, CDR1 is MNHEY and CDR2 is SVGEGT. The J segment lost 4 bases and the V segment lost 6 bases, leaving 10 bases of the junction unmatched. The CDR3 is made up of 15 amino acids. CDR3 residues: CASRPQRGSADTQYF. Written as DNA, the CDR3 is TGTGCCAGCAGGCCCCAGCGGGGTTCTGCAGATACGCAGTATTTT.

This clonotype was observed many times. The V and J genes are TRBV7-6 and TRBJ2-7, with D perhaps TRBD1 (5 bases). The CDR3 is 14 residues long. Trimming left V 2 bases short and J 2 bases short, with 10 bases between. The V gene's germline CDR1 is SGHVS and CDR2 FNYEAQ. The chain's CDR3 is CASSLYDRAYEQYF. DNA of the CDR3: TGTGCCAGCAGCTTATACGACAGAGCCTACGAGCAGTACTTC. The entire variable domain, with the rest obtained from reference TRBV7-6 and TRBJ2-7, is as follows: GAGVSQSPRYKVTKRGQDVALRCDPISGHVSLYWYRQALGQGPEFLTYFNYEAQQDKSGLPNDRFSAERPEGSISTLTIQRTEQRDSAMYRCASSLYDRAYEQYFGPGTRLTVT.

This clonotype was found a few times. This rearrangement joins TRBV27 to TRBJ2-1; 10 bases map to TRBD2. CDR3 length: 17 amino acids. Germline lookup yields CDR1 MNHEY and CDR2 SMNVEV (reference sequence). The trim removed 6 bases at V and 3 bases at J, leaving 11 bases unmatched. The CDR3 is CASSPQTSGANYNEQFF. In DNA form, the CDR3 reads TGTGCCAGCAGCCCACAAACTAGCGGGGCTAACTACAATGAGCAGTTCTTC.

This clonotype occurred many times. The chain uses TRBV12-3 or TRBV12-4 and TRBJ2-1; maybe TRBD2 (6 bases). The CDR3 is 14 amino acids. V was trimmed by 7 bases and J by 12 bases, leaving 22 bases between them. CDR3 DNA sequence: TGTGCCAGCACTCCCGACCGCCAGGTGGGGGGGCAGTTCTTC. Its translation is CASTPDRQVGGQFF.

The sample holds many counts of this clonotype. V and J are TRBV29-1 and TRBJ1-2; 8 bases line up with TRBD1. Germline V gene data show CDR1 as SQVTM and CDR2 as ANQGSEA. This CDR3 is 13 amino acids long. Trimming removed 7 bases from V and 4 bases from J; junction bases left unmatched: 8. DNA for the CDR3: TGCAGCGATTGGGACAGGATAAGCTATGGCTACACCTTC. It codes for CSDWDRISYGYTF.

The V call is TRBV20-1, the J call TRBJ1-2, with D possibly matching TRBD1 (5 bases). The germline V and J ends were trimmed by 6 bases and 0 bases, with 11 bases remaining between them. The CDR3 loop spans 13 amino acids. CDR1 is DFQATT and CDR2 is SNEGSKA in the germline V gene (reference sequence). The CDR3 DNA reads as TGCAGTGCCCGGGACTCCTCTAACTATGGCTACACCTTC. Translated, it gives CSARDSSNYGYTF.

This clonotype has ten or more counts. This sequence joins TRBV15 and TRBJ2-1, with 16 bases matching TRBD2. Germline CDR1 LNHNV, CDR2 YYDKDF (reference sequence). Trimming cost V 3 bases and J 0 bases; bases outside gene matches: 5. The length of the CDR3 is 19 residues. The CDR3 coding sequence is TGTGCCACCAGCAGGGAGGGACTAGCGGGAGGGAGCTCCTACAATGAGCAGTTCTTC. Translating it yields CATSREGLAGGSSYNEQFF. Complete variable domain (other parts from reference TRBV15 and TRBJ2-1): DAMVIQNPRYQVTQFGKPVTLSCSQTLNHNVMYWYQQKSSQAPKLLFHYYDKDFNNEADTPDNFQSRRPNTSFCFLDIRSPGLGDTAMYLCATSREGLAGGSSYNEQFFGPGTRLTVL.

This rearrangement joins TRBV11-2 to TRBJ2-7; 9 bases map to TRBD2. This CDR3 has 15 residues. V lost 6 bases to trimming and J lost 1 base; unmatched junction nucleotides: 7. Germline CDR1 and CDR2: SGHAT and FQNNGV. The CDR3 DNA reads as TGTGCCAGCAGTCTCAGACTAGCGGTTTCCTACGAGCAGTACTTC. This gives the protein CASSLRLAVSYEQYF.

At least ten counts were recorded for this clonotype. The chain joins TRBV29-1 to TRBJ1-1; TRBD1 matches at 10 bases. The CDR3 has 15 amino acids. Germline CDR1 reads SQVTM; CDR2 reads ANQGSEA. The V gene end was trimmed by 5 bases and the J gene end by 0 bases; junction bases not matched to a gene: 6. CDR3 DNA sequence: TGCAGCGTTTCTGCCGGGACAGGGGTGAACACTGAAGCTTTCTTT. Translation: CSVSAGTGVNTEAFF.

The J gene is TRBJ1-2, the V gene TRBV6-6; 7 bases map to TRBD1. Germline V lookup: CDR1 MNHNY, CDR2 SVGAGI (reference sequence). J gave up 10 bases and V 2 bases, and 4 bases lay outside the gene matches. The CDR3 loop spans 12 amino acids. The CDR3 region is CASSYGQVDYTF. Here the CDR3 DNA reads TGTGCCAGCAGTTACGGACAGGTGGACTACACCTTC.

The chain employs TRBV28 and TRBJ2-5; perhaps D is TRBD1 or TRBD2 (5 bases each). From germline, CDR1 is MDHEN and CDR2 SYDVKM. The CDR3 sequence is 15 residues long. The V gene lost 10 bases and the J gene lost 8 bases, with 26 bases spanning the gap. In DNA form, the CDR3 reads TGTGCCACCTCTTGGGACCGTACGGGACGAGGTACCCAGTACTTC. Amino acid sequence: CATSWDRTGRGTQYF.

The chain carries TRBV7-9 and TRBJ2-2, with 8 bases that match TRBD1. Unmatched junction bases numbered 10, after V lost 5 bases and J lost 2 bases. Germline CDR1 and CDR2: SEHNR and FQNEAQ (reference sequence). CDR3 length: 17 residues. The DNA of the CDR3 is TGTGCCAGCAGCGACGGCCCGGGACAGGTTAACACCGGGGAGCTGTTTTTT. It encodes CASSDGPGQVNTGELFF. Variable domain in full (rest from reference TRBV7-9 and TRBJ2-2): DTGVSQNPRHKITKRGQNVTFRCDPISEHNRLYWYRQTLGQGPEFLTYFQNEAQLEKSRLLSDRFSAERPKGSFSTLEIQRTEQGDSAMYLCASSDGPGQVNTGELFFGEGSRLTVL.

The CDR3: CASRAGGAPRGEQFF. Written as DNA, the CDR3 is TGCGCCAGCAGAGCGGGAGGTGCCCCCCGGGGTGAGCAGTTCTTC. This chain connects TRBV5-1 to TRBJ2-1, with 9 bases fitting TRBD2. Trimming removed 5 bases from V and 9 bases from J; junction bases left unmatched: 12. The CDR3 spans 15 residues. Looked up from germline, CDR1 is SGHRS and CDR2 is YFSETQ.

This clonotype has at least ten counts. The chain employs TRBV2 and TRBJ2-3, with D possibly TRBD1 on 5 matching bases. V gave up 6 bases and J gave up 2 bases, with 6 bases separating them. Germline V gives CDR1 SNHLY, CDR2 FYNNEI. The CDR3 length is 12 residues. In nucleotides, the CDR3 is TGTGCCAGCAGGGACAACACAGATACGCAGTATTTT. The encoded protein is CASRDNTDTQYF.

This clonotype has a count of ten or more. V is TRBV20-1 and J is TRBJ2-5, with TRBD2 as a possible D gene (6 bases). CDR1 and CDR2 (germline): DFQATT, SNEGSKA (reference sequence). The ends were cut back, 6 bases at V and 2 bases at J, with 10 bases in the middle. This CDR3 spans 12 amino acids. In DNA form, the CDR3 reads TGCAGTGCACGCCGGGGGCAAGAGACCCAGTACTTC. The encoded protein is CSARRGQETQYF.